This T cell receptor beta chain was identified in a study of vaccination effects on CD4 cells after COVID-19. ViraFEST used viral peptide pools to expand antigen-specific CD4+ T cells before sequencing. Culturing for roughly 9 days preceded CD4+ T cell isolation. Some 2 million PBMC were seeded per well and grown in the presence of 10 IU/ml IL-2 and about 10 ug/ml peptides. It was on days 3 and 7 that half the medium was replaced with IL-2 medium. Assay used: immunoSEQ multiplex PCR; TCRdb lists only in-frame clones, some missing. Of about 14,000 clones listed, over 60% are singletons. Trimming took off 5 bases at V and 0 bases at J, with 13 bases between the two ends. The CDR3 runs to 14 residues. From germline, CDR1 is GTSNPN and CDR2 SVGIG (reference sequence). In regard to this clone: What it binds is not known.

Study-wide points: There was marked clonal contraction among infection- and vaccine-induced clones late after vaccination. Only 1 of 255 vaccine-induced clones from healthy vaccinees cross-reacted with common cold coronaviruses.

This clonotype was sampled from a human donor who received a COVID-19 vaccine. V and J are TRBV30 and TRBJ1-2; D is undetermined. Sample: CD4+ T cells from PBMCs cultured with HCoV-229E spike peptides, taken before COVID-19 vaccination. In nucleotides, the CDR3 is TGTGCCTGGGGACCCGGAAAAACTAACTATGGCTACACCTTC. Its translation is CAWGPGKTNYGYTF.